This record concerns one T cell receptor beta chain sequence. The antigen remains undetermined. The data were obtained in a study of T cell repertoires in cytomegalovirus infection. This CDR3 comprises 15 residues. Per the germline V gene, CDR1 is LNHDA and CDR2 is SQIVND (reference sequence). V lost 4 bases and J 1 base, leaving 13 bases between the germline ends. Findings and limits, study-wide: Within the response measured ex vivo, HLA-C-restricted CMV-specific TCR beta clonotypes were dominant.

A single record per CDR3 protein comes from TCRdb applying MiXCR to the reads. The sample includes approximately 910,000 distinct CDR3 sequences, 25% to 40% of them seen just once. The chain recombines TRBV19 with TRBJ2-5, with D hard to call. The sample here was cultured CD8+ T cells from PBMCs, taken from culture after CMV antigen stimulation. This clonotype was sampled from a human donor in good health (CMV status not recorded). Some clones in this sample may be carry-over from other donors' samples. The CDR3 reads CASSTLQQFQETQYF. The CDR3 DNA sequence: TGTGCCAGTAGTACCCTCCAACAGTTCCAAGAGACCCAGTACTTC.